This TCR beta chain was recovered during a study of blood T cell repertoires in COVID-19. The germline gives CDR1 LNHDA, CDR2 SQIVND (reference sequence). This CDR3 is 16 amino acids long. V shed 4 bases, J shed 2 bases, and the junction held 7 bases outside the gene matches. TCRdb's table, derived via immunoSEQ multiplex PCR, lists solely in-frame clones and lacks some. Of about 60,000 clones in the sample, about nine tenths were seen once. The chain uses TRBV19 and TRBJ2-3, with TRBD1 identical over 9 bases. The sequence came from a human donor with active COVID-19. The donor label of this sample is uncertain. Specimen: peripheral blood. CDR3 DNA sequence: TGTGCCAGTAGTAACGACAGGGGGTTTGACACAGATACGCAGTATTTT. It encodes CASSNDRGFDTDTQYF. Full variable domain (remainder filled in from reference TRBV19 and TRBJ2-3): DGGITQSPKYLFRKEGQNVTLSCEQNLNHDAMYWYRQDPGQGLRLIYYSQIVNDFQKGDIAEGYSVSREKKESFPLTVTSAQKNPTAFYLCASSNDRGFDTDTQYFGPGTRLTVL.